The 17 T cell receptor beta chains listed next were all sequenced from one sample in a study of blood T cell repertoires in COVID-19. TCRdb's copy holds only in-frame clones and misses some; the assay was immunoSEQ multiplex PCR. Of around 140,000 clones detected, under 90% appear once; the ten largest clones hold around 8.5%. The sample was peripheral blood. These receptors all stem from a human donor in a cohort sampled during active COVID-19.

This chain links TRBV5-6 with TRBJ2-7; 12 bases align to TRBD2. Per germline, CDR1 SGHDT and CDR2 YYEEEE. CDR3 size: 15 residues. Unmatched junction bases numbered 7, after V lost 2 bases and J lost 7 bases. Written as DNA, the CDR3 is TGTGCCAGCAGCTTTCTAGCGGGAGGGTTGGGGGAGCAGTACTTC. It encodes CASSFLAGGLGEQYF. Variable domain in full (rest from reference TRBV5-6 and TRBJ2-7): DAGVTQSPTHLIKTRGQQVTLRCSPKSGHDTVSWYQQALGQGPQFIFQYYEEEERQRGNFPDRFSGHQFPNYSSELNVNALLLGDSALYLCASSFLAGGLGEQYFGPGTRLTVT.

This clone was counted once. V is TRBV11-2 and J is TRBJ1-3; 12 bases agree with TRBD1. V trimming: 5 bases; J trimming: 3 bases; junction bases outside the gene matches: 5. The CDR3 is made up of 16 amino acids. Germline CDR1 reads SGHAT; CDR2 reads FQNNGV. CDR3 in DNA: TGTGCCAGCAGCCCGGGACAGGGGGCTTATGGAAACACCATATATTTT. Translating it yields CASSPGQGAYGNTIYF.

V usage is TRBV19 and J usage is TRBJ2-2, with D perhaps TRBD2 (6 bases). The CDR3 loop spans 15 amino acids. With 3 bases removed from V and 6 bases from J, the gap between germline ends came to 14 bases. Germline V CDR1 and CDR2: LNHDA, SQIVND (reference sequence). The CDR3 DNA reads TGTGCCAGTAGTATCTGGCGGGAAGGATCCGGGGAGCTGTTTTTT. This gives the protein CASSIWREGSGELFF.

The rearrangement uses TRBV5-1 and TRBJ2-1, with D possibly TRBD1 on 6 matching bases. CDR1 and CDR2 from the germline V gene are SGHRS and YFSETQ. The CDR3 loop spans 13 amino acids. Between the trimmed V and J ends, which lost 6 bases and 6 bases, there was a span of 13 bases. In DNA form, the CDR3 reads TGCGCCAGCAAACAGGGAACGGGCAATGAGCAGTTCTTC. Translating it yields CASKQGTGNEQFF.

The gene calls are TRBV27 and TRBJ2-7, with a tentative D call TRBD1 (6 bases). CDR3 length: 14 amino acids. Germline CDR1 reads MNHEY; CDR2 reads SMNVEV (reference sequence). Trimming left V 3 bases short and J 4 bases short, with 13 bases between. The chain's CDR3 is CASSFKRGGYEQYF. The CDR3 DNA reads as TGTGCCAGCAGTTTCAAAAGAGGGGGATACGAGCAGTACTTC.

The V and J genes are TRBV5-1 and TRBJ2-5; D is unclear. Deletions cut 4 bases from V and 0 bases from J, with 13 bases between. The CDR3 loop spans 15 amino acids. Germline V gene lookup returns CDR1 SGHRS and CDR2 YFSETQ. CDR3 coding DNA: TGCGCCAGCAGCCCATCGGTCGGGTACCAAGAGACCCAGTACTTC. Amino acids: CASSPSVGYQETQYF.

The chain carries TRBV25-1 and TRBJ2-3, with TRBD2 matching over 9 bases. V lost 5 bases and J lost 0; bases outside the gene matches: 6. CDR3 size: 16 residues. Germline V lookup: CDR1 MGHDK, CDR2 SYGVNS. CDR3 DNA: TGTGCCAGCAGTAAACTAGCGGGCGGGAGCACAGATACGCAGTATTTT. This codes for CASSKLAGGSTDTQYF.

The CDR3 sequence: CASSRELAGSDEQYF. DNA of the CDR3: TGTGCCAGCAGCCGGGAACTAGCGGGATCAGACGAGCAGTACTTC. This chain links TRBV5-4 with TRBJ2-7, with TRBD2 matching over 10 bases. This CDR3 region has 15 residues. Germline V lookup: CDR1 SGHNT, CDR2 YYREEE (reference sequence). V shed 4 bases and J 5 bases; nucleotides not matched to a gene: 9.

V usage is TRBV6-1 and J usage is TRBJ1-2, with a possible D match to TRBD1 (5 bases). Looked up from germline, CDR1 is MNHNS and CDR2 is SASEGT. Trimming stripped 3 bases from V and 8 bases from J, with 10 bases between. The CDR3 consists of 12 residues. As DNA, the CDR3 is TGTGCCAGCAGTGATACAGGCCGCGGCTACACCTTC. Amino acids: CASSDTGRGYTF.

V gene TRBV7-2 combines with J gene TRBJ1-2, with a possible D match to TRBD1 (5 bases). The CDR3 consists of 16 residues. Trimming took 3 bases from V and 3 from J, leaving 17 bases between them. Germline CDR1 SGHTA, CDR2 FQGNSA. The CDR3 loop is CASSLAGQEIDYGYTF. The CDR3 region has the DNA TGTGCCAGCAGCTTGGCAGGGCAAGAAATAGACTATGGCTACACCTTC.

V usage is TRBV5-4 and J usage is TRBJ1-1; TRBD1 aligns across 7 bases. The germline V gene encodes CDR1 SGHNT and CDR2 YYREEE (reference sequence). This CDR3 has 12 amino acids. The V segment lost 4 bases and the J segment 10 bases; nucleotides outside the gene matches: 7. CDR3 DNA sequence: TGTGCCAGCAGCAAAGACAGGGTGGGAGCTTTCTTT. It is translated as CASSKDRVGAFF. Combining the CDR3 with reference TRBV5-4 and TRBJ1-1 gives the whole variable domain ETGVTQSPTHLIKTRGQQVTLRCSSQSGHNTVSWYQQALGQGPQFIFQYYREEENGRGNFPPRFSGLQFPNYSSELNVNALELDDSALYLCASSKDRVGAFFGQGTRLTVV.

This clone was found once. V and J are TRBV9 and TRBJ2-7, with TRBD2 as a possible D gene (5 bases). Between the trimmed V and J ends, which lost 0 bases and 4 bases, there was a span of 14 bases. CDR3 length: 15 amino acids. In germline, CDR1 is SGDLS, CDR2 YYNGEE. CDR3 in amino acids: CASSVGLALGYEQYF. The CDR3 DNA sequence: TGTGCCAGCAGCGTAGGGCTAGCCCTGGGGTACGAGCAGTACTTC.

The chain recombines TRBV5-6 with TRBJ2-7, with D perhaps TRBD1 (5 bases). This CDR3 spans 16 amino acids. The germline CDR1 and CDR2 sequences are SGHDT and YYEEEE. The ends were cut back, 0 bases at V and 3 bases at J, with 16 bases in the middle. CDR3 residues: CASSLGLDTRYYEQYF. The CDR3 bases are TGTGCCAGCAGCTTGGGCTTGGACACCAGATACTACGAGCAGTACTTC.

This clone was picked up a small number of times. The rearrangement links TRBV6-6 to TRBJ1-5; tentatively, D is TRBD1 (6 bases). V shed 10 bases and J shed 2 bases, with 9 bases lying between them. This CDR3 comprises 12 residues. CDR1 MNHNY and CDR2 SVGAGI come from the germline V gene (reference sequence). CDR3 sequence reads: CATSGGNQPQHF. The CDR3, as DNA: TGTGCCACATCAGGGGGCAATCAGCCCCAGCATTTT.

This clone occurred once. This sequence joins TRBV28 and TRBJ2-7; the D gene is possibly TRBD1 (5 bases). Trimming pared 7 bases from V and 0 bases from J, leaving 13 bases between. This CDR3 comprises 14 residues. Germline loops: CDR1 MDHEN, CDR2 SYDVKM. CDR3 protein: CASIKGPNSYEQYF. Here the CDR3 DNA reads TGTGCCAGCATCAAGGGGCCTAACTCCTACGAGCAGTACTTC.

The chain links TRBV6-5 to TRBJ1-3, with D possibly matching TRBD1 (6 bases). V lost 6 bases and J lost 2, with 14 bases in between. The CDR3 has 15 amino acids. Germline V gives CDR1 MNHEY, CDR2 SVGAGI. The CDR3 nucleotides read TGTGCCAGCAGCGTGGACAGAAAAACTGGAAACACCATATATTTT. Amino acid sequence: CASSVDRKTGNTIYF.

V usage is TRBV7-8 and J usage is TRBJ2-5; D is possibly TRBD1 (7 bases). The germline CDR1 and CDR2 sequences are SGHVS and FQNEAQ. The germline V and J ends were trimmed by 6 bases and 1 base, with 21 bases remaining between them. The CDR3 runs 17 residues. The chain's CDR3 is CASSQHRGGSFQETQYF. The CDR3 coding sequence is TGTGCCAGCAGTCAACACAGGGGAGGATCCTTCCAAGAGACCCAGTACTTC.